This T cell receptor (beta chain) was captured in a study of T cell repertoires in cytomegalovirus infection. The overall study: Peptides in the study included HLA-C-restricted and HLA-B-restricted CMV epitopes. A matching HLA type, together with CMV infection, was signaled by public TCR beta signatures. Overall study results and limits: The study found HLA-C-restricted CMV-specific TCR beta clonotypes dominating the ex vivo response.

Regarding this clonotype: Its antigen is undetermined.

Between the trimmed V and J ends, which lost 6 bases and 8 bases, there was a span of 14 bases. CDR3 length: 13 amino acids. Germline CDR1 reads SNHLY; CDR2 reads FYNNEI. One entry per CDR3 protein results from TCRdb running MiXCR on the reads. The sample has around 310,000 distinct CDR3 sequences; almost 30% are singletons. The TCR was taken from a human donor in good health (CMV status not recorded). Some clones in this sample may be carry-over from other donors' samples. The chain links TRBV2 to TRBJ2-1, with D perhaps TRBD2 (6 bases). Sequencing used cultured PBMCs, obtained from culture after CMV antigen stimulation. The CDR3 loop is CASREGRVDEQFF. CDR3 DNA sequence: TGTGCCAGCAGGGAGGGTAGAGTCGATGAGCAGTTCTTC.